The source of this T cell receptor beta chain is a study of T-cell memory formation after mild COVID-19. Trimming removed 0 bases at V and 1 base at J, with 8 bases between. The CDR3 contains 15 residues. CDR1 SGDLS and CDR2 YYNGEE come from the germline V gene. The 5'RACE method, run with constant-segment primers, produced TCR alpha and TCR beta cDNA libraries (carrying sample barcodes and UMIs). TCRdb recomputed calls from the 5' RACE reads with MiXCR, one row per CDR3 protein. This table has around 200,000 distinct CDR3 sequences, over 9% appearing once. Study outcomes and limitations: The appearance of some responding clones in pre-infection memory suggested that cross-reactive memory joined.

Concerning this clonotype itself: Its antigen is undetermined.

Sample: PBMCs or a T cell subset sorted from them (not recorded which). The sequence derives from a man between 18 and 35 years old who had mild COVID-19 (a few samples of this study predate the infection). Cell type and time point are not known. The chain carries TRBV9 and TRBJ1-3; D ambiguous. As DNA, the CDR3 is TGTGCCAGCAGCGTAGGTGCCCCTTCTGGAAACACCATATATTTT. Translation: CASSVGAPSGNTIYF.